This T cell receptor (beta chain) was retrieved from a study of CD8+ T cells in alopecia areata. Study-wide results and limits: TCR sharing was clearer in mice than between patients, perhaps partly owing to patient HLA diversity. The study found higher clonality in lesional than normal scalp, especially in alopecia totalis/universalis.

Extraction and reverse transcription of RNA yielded cDNA as the sequencing template. Here immunoSEQ multiplex PCR was the method, and the copy in TCRdb shows in-frame clones only, minus some. The sample holds under 130,000 clones, around 60% seen once. Points on this clone: Antigen specificity is unknown.

CDR3 length equals 16 residues. Germline V gene data show CDR1 as LGHNA and CDR2 as YNFKEQ. Trimming pared 2 bases from V and 3 bases from J, leaving 13 bases between. This TCR was sampled from a human donor in good health. Sequenced: CD4+ T cells sorted from blood. The chain has TRBV4-2 and TRBJ2-2; D not certain. CDR3 DNA: TGTGCCAGCAGCCAAAGTCGGAGACTGGACACCGGGGAGCTGTTTTTT. The encoded protein is CASSQSRRLDTGELFF.